Listed below are T cell receptor beta chains from one sample, sequenced in a study of molecular identifiers for immune sequencing clone quantification. TCRdb re-called the PCR reads with MiXCR, one entry per CDR3 protein. The data contain about 320,000 distinct CDR3 sequences, around 21% of them singletons. What was sequenced was naive CD8+ T cells from blood, with Jurkat cell RNA spiked in. The receptor set was obtained from a human donor in good health. Some libraries in this study had Jurkat cell RNA spiked in. Each CDR3 is given with its conserved first and last residue. D genes are given only for firm matches. Only some rows state a clone size, as once, few, many or a class for expanded clones.

V gene: TRBV21-1
J gene: TRBJ2-1
clone size: many
D gene: .
CDR3 DNA: TGTGCCCGACTCCCCGGGACGGTGGTCCAAGAGCAGTTCTTC
CDR3 protein: CARLPGTVVQEQFF

V gene: TRBV4-3
J gene: TRBJ2-1
clone size: few
D gene: .
CDR3 DNA: TGCGCCAGCAGCCAAGATGTCTGGGTGAGCGACTACAATGAGCAGTTCTTC
CDR3 protein: CASSQDVWVSDYNEQFF

V gene: TRBV30
J gene: TRBJ2-7
clone size: few
D gene: .
CDR3 DNA: TGTGCCTTAGACTCTTCCCTCGCCTACGAGCAGTACTTC
CDR3 protein: CALDSSLAYEQYF

V gene: TRBV27
J gene: TRBJ1-1
clone size: .
D gene: .
CDR3 DNA: TGTGCCAGCAGTCCCCCGCCGGACAGACTGAACACTGAAGCTTTCTTT
CDR3 protein: CASSPPPDRLNTEAFF

V gene: TRBV24-1
J gene: TRBJ2-2
clone size: few
D gene: TRBD2
CDR3 DNA: TGTGCCACCAGTGAGGCGCTAGCGGGACCGAACACCGGGGAGCTGTTTTTT
CDR3 protein: CATSEALAGPNTGELFF

V gene: TRBV5-1
J gene: TRBJ2-7
clone size: many
D gene: .
CDR3 DNA: TGCGCCAGCAGCTTGGCCGGGGCGGGGGCGATCTACGAGCAGTACTTC
CDR3 protein: CASSLAGAGAIYEQYF

V gene: TRBV30
J gene: TRBJ2-1
clone size: many
D gene: TRBD1
CDR3 DNA: TGTGCCTGGAGGGGGGACAGGCGAGTCAATGAGCAGTTCTTC
CDR3 protein: CAWRGDRRVNEQFF

V gene: TRBV2
J gene: TRBJ2-3
clone size: many
D gene: TRBD2
CDR3 DNA: TGTGCCAGCACCGAGAGGACTAGTATACCAGATACGCAGTATTTT
CDR3 protein: CASTERTSIPDTQYF

V gene: TRBV20-1
J gene: TRBJ2-2
clone size: few
D gene: .
CDR3 DNA: TGCAGTGCTAGAGATTACGAGACACCTAACACCGGGGAGCTGTCTTTT
CDR3 protein: CSARDYETPNTGELSF

V gene: TRBV11-2
J gene: TRBJ1-2
clone size: .
D gene: .
CDR3 DNA: TGTGCCAGCAGCTTAGGCGTACGTGGCTACACCTTC
CDR3 protein: CASSLGVRGYTF

V gene: TRBV14
J gene: TRBJ2-1
clone size: many
D gene: .
CDR3 DNA: TGTGCCAGCAGCCAAGCCCTAGGACTCCTAGCCAATGGGGATGAGCAGTTCTTC
CDR3 protein: CASSQALGLLANGDEQFF

V gene: TRBV12-3/TRBV12-4
J gene: TRBJ2-5
clone size: many
D gene: .
CDR3 DNA: TGTGCCAGCGGGGATTTGGCCCAGTACTTC
CDR3 protein: CASGDLAQYF

V gene: TRBV7-9
J gene: TRBJ2-1
clone size: .
D gene: TRBD2
CDR3 DNA: TGTGCCAGCAGCTTAGGTCATAGCGGGATTATAGATGAGCAGTTCTTC
CDR3 protein: CASSLGHSGIIDEQFF

V gene: TRBV28
J gene: TRBJ2-7
clone size: many
D gene: TRBD1
CDR3 DNA: TGTGCCAGCAGTTTCCGACCGGGACAGGGGGCGGAGGAGCAGTACTTC
CDR3 protein: CASSFRPGQGAEEQYF

V gene: TRBV2
J gene: TRBJ2-3
clone size: many
D gene: TRBD2
CDR3 DNA: TGTGCCAGCAGAGGACTAGCGGGGGATACGCAGTATTTT
CDR3 protein: CASRGLAGDTQYF

V gene: TRBV6-4
J gene: TRBJ2-2
clone size: .
D gene: TRBD1
CDR3 DNA: TGTGCCAGTCGGGACAGGGTCACCGGGGAGCTGTTTTTT
CDR3 protein: CASRDRVTGELFF

V gene: TRBV6-2/TRBV6-3
J gene: TRBJ2-4
clone size: many
D gene: .
CDR3 DNA: TGTGCCAGCAGTTACTCGATACAGGATGGAGCGCAGTACTTC
CDR3 protein: CASSYSIQDGAQYF

V gene: TRBV2
J gene: TRBJ2-5
clone size: many
D gene: TRBD1
CDR3 DNA: TGTGCCAGCAGAGCACAGGGGGCCATGGAGACCCAGTACTTC
CDR3 protein: CASRAQGAMETQYF

V gene: TRBV30
J gene: TRBJ2-7
clone size: many
D gene: .
CDR3 DNA: TGTGCCTTACGATCGGGGGACGAGCAGTACTTC
CDR3 protein: CALRSGDEQYF

V gene: TRBV25-1
J gene: TRBJ2-2
clone size: few
D gene: .
CDR3 DNA: TGTGCCAGCAGTGAGACGGAGATCTCGAACACCGGGGAGCTGTTTTTT
CDR3 protein: CASSETEISNTGELFF

V gene: TRBV2
J gene: TRBJ1-5
clone size: many
D gene: .
CDR3 DNA: TGTGCCAGCAGTGATAGGAGTTATAGCAATCAGCCCCAGCATTTT
CDR3 protein: CASSDRSYSNQPQHF

V gene: TRBV7-6
J gene: TRBJ2-1
clone size: .
D gene: TRBD2
CDR3 DNA: TGTGCCAGCAGCTTCCGTGCGGGAGGAAATGAGCAGTTCTTC
CDR3 protein: CASSFRAGGNEQFF

V gene: TRBV24-1
J gene: TRBJ2-2
clone size: many
D gene: .
CDR3 DNA: TGTGCCACCAGTGATTTGTCGACGGGGGCCGGGGAGCTGTTTTTT
CDR3 protein: CATSDLSTGAGELFF

V gene: TRBV12-3/TRBV12-4
J gene: TRBJ2-3
clone size: many
D gene: .
CDR3 DNA: TGTGCCAGCAGTTTGGTTACGGGCACAGATACGCAGTATTTT
CDR3 protein: CASSLVTGTDTQYF

V gene: TRBV5-8
J gene: TRBJ1-4
clone size: many
D gene: .
CDR3 DNA: TGTGCCAGCAGCCCTCCGGCGGGAACTAATGAAAAACTGTTTTTT
CDR3 protein: CASSPPAGTNEKLFF

V gene: TRBV6-2/TRBV6-3
J gene: TRBJ2-1
clone size: many
D gene: .
CDR3 DNA: TGTGCCAGCAGTTACTTGGGTCCTGATGATGAGCAGTTCTTC
CDR3 protein: CASSYLGPDDEQFF

V gene: TRBV12-3/TRBV12-4
J gene: TRBJ2-7
clone size: few
D gene: .
CDR3 DNA: TGTGCCAGCAGTTTAGGCCCCAGCACCTACGAGCAGTACTTC
CDR3 protein: CASSLGPSTYEQYF

V gene: TRBV7-9
J gene: TRBJ2-7
clone size: many
D gene: .
CDR3 DNA: TGTGCCAGCAGGAGGACAGAAAGCTACGAGCAGTACTTC
CDR3 protein: CASRRTESYEQYF

V gene: TRBV4-3
J gene: TRBJ2-3
clone size: .
D gene: TRBD2
CDR3 DNA: TGCGCCAGCAGCCAAGCCCTAGCGGGGGGGCTAGTTACAGATACGCAGTATTTT
CDR3 protein: CASSQALAGGLVTDTQYF

V gene: TRBV5-6
J gene: TRBJ2-1
clone size: few
D gene: .
CDR3 DNA: TGTGCCAGCAGCTCCGCCACATTCCACGGCAATGAGCAGTTCTTC
CDR3 protein: CASSSATFHGNEQFF

V gene: TRBV4-3
J gene: TRBJ1-5
clone size: .
D gene: .
CDR3 DNA: TGCGCCAGCAGCCAAACCCCGTGGGCGAGCAATCAGCCCCAGCATTTT
CDR3 protein: CASSQTPWASNQPQHF

V gene: TRBV9
J gene: TRBJ2-1
clone size: many
D gene: .
CDR3 DNA: TGTGCCAGCAGCGTAGCTGGGGGTGCGGGGCGAGATGAGCAGTTCTTC
CDR3 protein: CASSVAGGAGRDEQFF

V gene: TRBV12-3/TRBV12-4
J gene: TRBJ2-5
clone size: many
D gene: .
CDR3 DNA: TGTGCCAGCATCGGCGGGACCGGGTGGCAAGAGACCCAGTACTTC
CDR3 protein: CASIGGTGWQETQYF

V gene: TRBV9
J gene: TRBJ2-7
clone size: many
D gene: .
CDR3 DNA: TGTGCCAGCAGCCCCACTAGGGCAGCCTACGAGCAGTACTTC
CDR3 protein: CASSPTRAAYEQYF

V gene: TRBV6-2/TRBV6-3
J gene: TRBJ2-7
clone size: many
D gene: .
CDR3 DNA: TGTGCTTCGCGGGAAAACTACGAGCAGTACTTC
CDR3 protein: CASRENYEQYF

V gene: TRBV4-3
J gene: TRBJ2-7
clone size: .
D gene: .
CDR3 DNA: TGCGCCAGCAGCCAAGATTGGTCGCAGAACTCCTACGAGCAGTACTTC
CDR3 protein: CASSQDWSQNSYEQYF